This T cell receptor (beta chain) was identified during a study of T-cell memory formation after mild COVID-19. Whole-study results and caveats: For second-wave clones that peaked at day 37, SARS-CoV-2 specificity went unverified. Clones that contracted from day 15 to 85 had balanced CD4/CD8; later expanders were CD4+ biased.

After removal of 2 bases from V and 5 bases from J, the junction contained 12 bases not matched to a gene. The CDR3 is made up of 17 amino acids. CDR1 is KGHDR, CDR2 SFDVKD, per germline. The TCR alpha and TCR beta cDNA libraries, bearing sample barcodes and UMIs, were generated by 5'RACE using constant-segment primers. TCRdb passed the 5' RACE reads through MiXCR, listing each CDR3 protein once. The table has some 110,000 distinct CDR3 sequences, roughly an eighth seen once. About this clonotype: Antigen specificity is unknown.

Input material: PBMCs or a T cell subset sorted from them (not recorded which). The TCR sequence derives from an adult woman who had mild COVID-19 (a few samples of this study predate the infection). Cell type and time point are not known. The V call is TRBV24-1, the J call TRBJ2-3; the match to TRBD2 covers 7 bases. CDR3 sequence: CATSDWPGRESGDTQYF. Written as DNA, the CDR3 is TGTGCCACCAGTGATTGGCCCGGGCGGGAGTCGGGAGATACGCAGTATTTT.